This TCR beta chain was sequenced in a study of shared clonotypes between healthy human individuals. The DNA input per sorted-subset replicate PCR was roughly 210 ng, corresponding to some 30,000 T cell genomes. Data came from immunoSEQ multiplex PCR; TCRdb stores just in-frame clones and leaves some out. The repertoire holds approximately 840,000 clones, with 96% as singletons. The naive CD8 fraction comprised CD45RO-negative cells positively selected for CCR7 and excluded terminally differentiated effector memory CD45RA+ cells. Germline V lookup: CDR1 SGHAT, CDR2 FQNNGV. This CDR3 has 14 residues. V lost 1 base and J 3 bases, leaving 10 bases between the germline ends.

The chain has TRBV11-2 and TRBJ2-7; D may be TRBD1 or TRBD2 (5 bases each). The clonotype was recovered from a man aged 25-40 years in good health. Sequencing was done on a sample of naive CD8+ T cells sorted from blood. CDR3 in DNA: TGTGCCAGCAGCTTAGGGGGGAACCTCTACGAGCAGTACTTC. Translated: CASSLGGNLYEQYF.